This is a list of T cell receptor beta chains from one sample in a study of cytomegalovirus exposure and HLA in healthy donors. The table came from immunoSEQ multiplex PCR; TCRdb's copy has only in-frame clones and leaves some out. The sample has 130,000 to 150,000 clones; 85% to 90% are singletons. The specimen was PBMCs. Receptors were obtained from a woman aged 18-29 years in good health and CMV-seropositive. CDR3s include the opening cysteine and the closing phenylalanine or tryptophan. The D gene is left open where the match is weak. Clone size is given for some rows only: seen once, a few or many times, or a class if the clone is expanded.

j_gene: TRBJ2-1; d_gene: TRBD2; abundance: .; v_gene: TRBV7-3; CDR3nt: TGTGCCAGCAGCTCAACTAGCGGGGGCGAGCAGTTCTTC; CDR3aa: CASSSTSGGEQFF
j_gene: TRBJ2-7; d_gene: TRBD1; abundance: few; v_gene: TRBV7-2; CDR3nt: TGTGCCAGCAGCTCCGCGACAGGGCCCTACGAGCAGTACTTC; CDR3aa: CASSSATGPYEQYF
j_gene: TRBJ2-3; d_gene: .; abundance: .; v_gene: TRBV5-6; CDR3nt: TGTGCCAGCAGCTTAGCCGGCGGGGTTAGGGATACGCAGTATTTT; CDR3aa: CASSLAGGVRDTQYF
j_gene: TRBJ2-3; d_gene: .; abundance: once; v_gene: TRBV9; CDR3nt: TGTGCCAGCAGCCCAGGTCTCGATACGCAGTATTTT; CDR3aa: CASSPGLDTQYF
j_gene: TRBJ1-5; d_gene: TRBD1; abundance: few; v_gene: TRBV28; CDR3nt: TGTGCCAGCAGTATACAGGGGAGTCAGCCCCAGCATTTT; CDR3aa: CASSIQGSQPQHF
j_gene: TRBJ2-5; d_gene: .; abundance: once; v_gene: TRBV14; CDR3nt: TGTGCCAGCAGCCAAGAGTGGGGTACGGGGGAGACCCAGTACTTC; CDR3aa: CASSQEWGTGETQYF
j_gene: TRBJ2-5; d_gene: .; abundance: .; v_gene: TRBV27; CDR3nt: TGTGCCAGCAGTTTAAATTACGGGGGGCTGGAGACCCAGTACTTC; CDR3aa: CASSLNYGGLETQYF
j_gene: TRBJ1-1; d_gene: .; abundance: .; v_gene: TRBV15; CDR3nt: TGTGCCACCAGCAGCCCCCGTGAGGACATCGGCACTGAAGCTTTCTTT; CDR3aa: CATSSPREDIGTEAFF
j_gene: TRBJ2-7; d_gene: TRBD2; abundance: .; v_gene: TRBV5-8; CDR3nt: TGTGCCAGCAGCTTAACCACGGGGGGCTCCTACGAGCAGTACTTC; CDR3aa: CASSLTTGGSYEQYF
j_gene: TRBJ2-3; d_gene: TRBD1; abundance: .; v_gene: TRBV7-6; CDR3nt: TGTGCCAGCAGCCCTGGGACAGCGAGCACAGATACGCAGTATTTT; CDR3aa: CASSPGTASTDTQYF
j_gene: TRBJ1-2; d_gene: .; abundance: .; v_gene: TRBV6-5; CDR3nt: TGTGCCAGCAGTTATCGATGGGAGGGGCCCGGCTACACCTTC; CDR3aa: CASSYRWEGPGYTF
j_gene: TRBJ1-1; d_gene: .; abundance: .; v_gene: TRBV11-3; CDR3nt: TGTGCCAGCAGCCCCGGGTCTTGGAACACTGAAGCTTTCTTT; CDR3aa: CASSPGSWNTEAFF
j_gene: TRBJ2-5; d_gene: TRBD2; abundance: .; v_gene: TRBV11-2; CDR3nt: TGTGCCAGCAGCTCCCTAGCGGGGGCCTTGTACCAAGAGACCCAGTACTTC; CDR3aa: CASSSLAGALYQETQYF
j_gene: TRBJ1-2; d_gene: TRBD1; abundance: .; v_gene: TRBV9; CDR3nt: TGTGCCAGCAGCTCCCCGCAGGGGGACTATGGCTACACCTTC; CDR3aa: CASSSPQGDYGYTF
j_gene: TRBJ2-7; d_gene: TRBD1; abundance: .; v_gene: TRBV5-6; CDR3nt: TGTGCCAGCAGCCCCCCCCCTGGGACAGGGAGGGTGGACGAGCAGTACTTC; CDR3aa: CASSPPPGTGRVDEQYF
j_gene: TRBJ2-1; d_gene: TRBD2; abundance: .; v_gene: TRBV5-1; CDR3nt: TGCGCCAGCAGCTGGGCGCTAGCGGGGGGTAACAATGAGCAGTTCTTC; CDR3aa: CASSWALAGGNNEQFF
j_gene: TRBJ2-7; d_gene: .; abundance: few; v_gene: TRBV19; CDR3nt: TGTGCCAGCGCTGACGGGGCGGGGCACTCCTACGAGCAGTACTTC; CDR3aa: CASADGAGHSYEQYF
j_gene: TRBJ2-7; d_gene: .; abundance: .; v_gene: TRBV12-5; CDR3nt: TGTGCTAGTGGTTTGGTAGGGGGGGCTTCCTACGAGCAGTACTTC; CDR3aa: CASGLVGGASYEQYF
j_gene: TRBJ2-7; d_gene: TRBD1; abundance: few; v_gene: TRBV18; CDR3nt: TGTGCCAGCTCAGATCCGGGACAGGGGGCTTTTTCCTACGAGCAGTACTTC; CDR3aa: CASSDPGQGAFSYEQYF